These 19 T cell receptor beta chains came from one sample sequenced in a study of cytomegalovirus exposure and HLA in healthy donors. PCR amplification relied on 60 Vbeta primers (plus 13 Jbeta primers). Generated by immunoSEQ multiplex PCR, the TCRdb table keeps only in-frame clones and is missing some. The sample lists 130,000 or so clones, roughly 88% seen once, with around 3% in the top ten. Material for sequencing was PBMCs. All receptors come from a woman under 30 in good health and CMV-seropositive.

The DNA of the CDR3 is TGTGCCAGCAGGCCGGGACTAGCGTCGGATACGCAGTATTTT. Protein: CASRPGLASDTQYF. The chain has TRBV9 and TRBJ2-3, with 10 positions matching TRBD2. Unmatched junction bases numbered 6, after V lost 5 bases and J lost 6 bases. This CDR3 is 14 amino acids long. The germline V gene has CDR1 SGDLS and CDR2 YYNGEE.

The chain combines TRBV19 with TRBJ2-5; a possible D gene is TRBD1 (6 bases). The J call may be mistaken, given a closer DNA end match to TRBJ2-7. The CDR3 length is 13 residues. Per the germline V gene, CDR1 is LNHDA and CDR2 is SQIVND (reference sequence). CDR3 DNA sequence: TGTGCCAGTAGCCGACAGGACAGATACGAGCAGTACTTC. It yields the protein CASSRQDRYEQYF.

The chain couples TRBV11-3 to TRBJ2-5, with 7 bases that match TRBD1. Per the germline V gene, CDR1 is SGHNT and CDR2 is YENEEA. This CDR3 region has 15 residues. J gave up 5 bases and V 2 bases, and 8 bases lay outside the gene matches. The CDR3: CASSLTTGKFETQYF. Here the CDR3 DNA reads TGTGCCAGCAGCTTAACGACAGGGAAATTTGAGACCCAGTACTTC. Looking up the rest from reference TRBV11-3 and TRBJ2-5 gives the full variable domain: EAGVVQSPRYKIIEKKQPVAFWCNPISGHNTLYWYLQNLGQGPELLIRYENEEAVDDSQLPKDRFSAERLKGVDSTLKIQPAELGDSAVYLCASSLTTGKFETQYFGPGTRLLVL.

Details on this clone: The sample holds other DNA sequences that translate to the same CDR3. V gene TRBV6-1 combines with J gene TRBJ1-2; possibly TRBD1 for D (5 bases). The CDR3 has 12 residues. Trimming pared 4 bases from V and 7 bases from J, leaving 10 bases between. Germline values: CDR1 MNHNS, CDR2 SASEGT. CDR3 coding DNA: TGTGCCAGCAGTGGCGGGGGTCGTGGCTACACCTTC. It specifies CASSGGGRGYTF.

The gene calls are TRBV15 and TRBJ1-1; possibly TRBD1 for D (6 bases). Trimming cost V 6 bases and J 0 bases, with 11 bases left between them. This CDR3 is 14 amino acids long. The V gene's germline CDR1 is LNHNV and CDR2 YYDKDF (reference sequence). CDR3 bases: TGTGCCACCAGTGAGGACAGATTGAACACTGAAGCTTTCTTT. It specifies CATSEDRLNTEAFF. Supplemented by reference TRBV15 and TRBJ1-1, the full variable domain reads DAMVIQNPRYQVTQFGKPVTLSCSQTLNHNVMYWYQQKSSQAPKLLFHYYDKDFNNEADTPDNFQSRRPNTSFCFLDIRSPGLGDTAMYLCATSEDRLNTEAFFGQGTRLTVV.

The J gene is TRBJ2-3, the V gene TRBV19, with TRBD2 matching 11 bases. Germline V gene data show CDR1 as LNHDA and CDR2 as SQIVND (reference sequence). The CDR3 contains 15 residues. With 6 bases clipped from V and 4 bases from J, the junction kept 6 bases outside the gene matches. The CDR3 reads CASRVSGGAADTQYF. The CDR3 nucleotides read TGTGCCAGTAGGGTTAGCGGGGGGGCAGCAGATACGCAGTATTTT.

The V call is TRBV19, the J call TRBJ2-7; TRBD2 aligns across 11 bases. The trim removed 5 bases at V and 3 bases at J, leaving 3 bases unmatched. The length of the CDR3 is 14 residues. Germline assignment: CDR1 LNHDA and CDR2 SQIVND (reference sequence). CDR3 nucleotides: TGTGCCAGTAGTTTCACTAGCGGGGGCTACGAGCAGTACTTC. It yields the protein CASSFTSGGYEQYF.

Only a few counts were recorded for this clone. At one end the junction does not follow the germline gene, possibly because of a read error. The chain links TRBV7-9 to TRBJ1-1; 7 nucleotides line up with TRBD1. The germline gives CDR1 SEHNR, CDR2 FQNEAQ (reference sequence). The CDR3 totals 17 residues. In nucleotides, the CDR3 is TGTTCCAGCGCCAGAGGAACAGGCGGGACAGTGAACACTGAAGCTTTCTTT. This sequence encodes CSSARGTGGTVNTEAFF.

This clone was seen a handful of times. The chain has TRBV28 and TRBJ1-2, with a tentative D call TRBD1 (5 bases). Trimming cost V 5 bases and J 2 bases, with 12 bases left between them. Germline lookup yields CDR1 MDHEN and CDR2 SYDVKM. The CDR3 is 14 amino acids. The CDR3 bases are TGTGCCAGCAGTACCTCTGGGGGGAACTATGGCTACACCTTC. Protein product: CASSTSGGNYGYTF.

The chain uses TRBV5-1 and TRBJ1-1; 8 bases line up with TRBD1. The CDR3 is 13 residues long. The trim removed 3 bases at V and 5 bases at J, leaving 3 bases unmatched. The germline CDR1 and CDR2 sequences are SGHRS and YFSETQ. The CDR3 DNA reads TGCGCCAGCAGCTCTGGACAGGGAACTGAAGCTTTCTTT. It encodes CASSSGQGTEAFF.

This sequence joins TRBV7-9 and TRBJ2-1; 7 bases fit TRBD2. The CDR3 loop spans 15 amino acids. Germline V CDR1 and CDR2: SEHNR, FQNEAQ (reference sequence). The junction had 13 bases not matched to a gene; V was cut back by 6 bases and J by 8 bases. CDR3 protein: CASRRGAGPWDEQFF. The CDR3 nucleotides read TGTGCCAGCAGGCGGGGAGCGGGGCCATGGGATGAGCAGTTCTTC. Variable domain in full (rest from reference TRBV7-9 and TRBJ2-1): DTGVSQNPRHKITKRGQNVTFRCDPISEHNRLYWYRQTLGQGPEFLTYFQNEAQLEKSRLLSDRFSAERPKGSFSTLEIQRTEQGDSAMYLCASRRGAGPWDEQFFGPGTRLTVL.

This chain connects TRBV7-3 to TRBJ1-1, with D perhaps matching TRBD1 (6 bases). Trimming left V 4 bases short and J 5 bases short, with 20 bases between. The CDR3 contains 16 residues. The germline V gene has CDR1 SGHTA and CDR2 FQGTGA. In DNA form, the CDR3 reads TGTGCCAGCAGCTCTTACGCCGGGGGGGCCGGGACTGAAGCTTTCTTT. Translating it yields CASSSYAGGAGTEAFF.

The chain recombines TRBV18 with TRBJ2-3; D gene ambiguous. Germline lookup yields CDR1 KGHSH and CDR2 LQKENI. The CDR3 consists of 18 residues. V lost 2 bases and J lost 5, with 23 bases in between. Here the CDR3 DNA reads TGTGCCAGCTCACCAATACTCCCGGATGGATCGCAGGTAGATACGCAGTATTTT. Translating gives CASSPILPDGSQVDTQYF.

There are a few counts of this clone. The chain links TRBV2 to TRBJ2-3; 9 nucleotides agree with TRBD2. With V trimmed by 7 bases and J by 0 bases, 2 bases remained unmatched. Germline-derived CDR1 and CDR2 are SNHLY and FYNNEI. The CDR3 loop spans 14 amino acids. CDR3 nucleotide sequence: TGTGCCAGCACGCGGGGGGGCAGCACAGATACGCAGTATTTT. Amino acids: CASTRGGSTDTQYF.

Notes on this clone: A read error may account for a junction end that differs from germline. The rearrangement uses TRBV7-2 and TRBJ2-7, with 9 nucleotides matching TRBD2. This CDR3 is built from 14 residues. Germline CDR1 SGHTA, CDR2 FQGNSA. The CDR3 region has the DNA TGTGCCAGCAGCTTCCCGGGACTAGCTTACGGGCAGTACTTC. It codes for CASSFPGLAYGQYF.

The CDR3 reads CASRDRGLYSPLHF. CDR3 DNA sequence: TGTGCCAGCAGGGACAGGGGGCTCTATTCACCCCTCCACTTT. This sequence joins TRBV7-9 and TRBJ1-6; 11 bases are shared with TRBD1. The V gene's germline CDR1 is SEHNR and CDR2 FQNEAQ (reference sequence). The CDR3 has 14 amino acids. J was trimmed by 8 bases and V by 6 bases; bases with no gene match: 3.

This chain links TRBV5-8 with TRBJ1-5, with a tentative D call TRBD1 (6 bases). V was shortened by 5 bases and J by 6 bases, with 21 bases between the two germline ends. This CDR3 spans 16 amino acids. Per the germline V gene, CDR1 is SGHTS and CDR2 is YDEGEE. CDR3 amino acids: CASSRAWGGAGQPQHF. CDR3 bases: TGTGCCAGCAGTCGGGCATGGGGGGGGGCCGGTCAGCCCCAGCATTTT.

The V gene is TRBV7-3, the J gene TRBJ2-2, with D unclear. Germline V gives CDR1 SGHTA, CDR2 FQGTGA. The CDR3 has 13 residues. V lost 5 bases, J lost 2 bases, and 6 bases lay in between. CDR3 amino acids: CASSTYNTGELFF. CDR3 nucleotides: TGTGCCAGCAGCACCTACAACACCGGGGAGCTGTTTTTT.

There are a few counts of this clone. V and J are TRBV11-2 and TRBJ2-7; 9 nucleotides match TRBD2. The V gene end was trimmed by 0 bases and the J gene end by 5 bases; junction bases not matched to a gene: 5. The CDR3 sequence is 15 residues long. Germline CDR1 is SGHAT and CDR2 is FQNNGV. CDR3 residues: CASSLDRGGANEQYF. The CDR3 DNA sequence: TGTGCCAGCAGCTTAGATCGCGGGGGGGCTAACGAGCAGTACTTC.